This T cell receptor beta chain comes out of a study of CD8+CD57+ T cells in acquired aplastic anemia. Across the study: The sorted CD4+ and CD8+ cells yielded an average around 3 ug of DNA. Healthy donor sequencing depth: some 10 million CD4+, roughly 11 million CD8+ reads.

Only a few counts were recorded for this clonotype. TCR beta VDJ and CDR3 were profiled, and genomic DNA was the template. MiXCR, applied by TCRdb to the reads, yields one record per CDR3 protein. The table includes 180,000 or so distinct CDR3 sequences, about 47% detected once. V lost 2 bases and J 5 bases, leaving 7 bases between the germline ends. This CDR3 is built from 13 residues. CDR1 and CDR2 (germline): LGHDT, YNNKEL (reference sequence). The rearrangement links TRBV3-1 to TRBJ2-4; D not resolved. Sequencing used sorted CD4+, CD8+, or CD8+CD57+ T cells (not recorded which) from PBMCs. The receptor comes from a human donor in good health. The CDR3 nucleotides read TGTGCCAGCAGCCAACACGCGGAAAACATTCAGTACTTC. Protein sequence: CASSQHAENIQYF.